The present entry profiles one T cell receptor (beta chain) with its context. These data originate in a study of shared clonotypes between healthy human individuals. Profiling relied on immunoSEQ multiplex PCR, and the TCRdb table lists in-frame clones only, not all of them. The repertoire includes approximately 1.4 million clones, 98% of them detected once, and approximately 0.45% sits in the top ten. V trimming: 0 bases; J trimming: 2 bases; junction bases outside the gene matches: 5. This CDR3 is 16 amino acids long. Germline V gene sequence: CDR1 SGHAT, CDR2 FQDESV (reference sequence). The receptor comes from a man aged 30 to 45 in good health. Sequencing was done on a sample of naive CD4+ T cells sorted from blood. The subset is: CD45RA+ positively selected. V and J are TRBV11-1 and TRBJ2-3; 7 bases fit TRBD2. CDR3 protein: CASSLARTRNTDTQYF. The CDR3 DNA follows: TGTGCCAGCAGCTTAGCCCGGACTAGAAACACAGATACGCAGTATTTT. Complete variable domain (other parts from reference TRBV11-1 and TRBJ2-3): EAEVAQSPRYKITEKSQAVAFWCDPISGHATLYWYRQILGQGPELLVQFQDESVVDDSQLPKDRFSAERLKGVDSTLKIQPAELGDSAMYLCASSLARTRNTDTQYFGPGTRLTVL.